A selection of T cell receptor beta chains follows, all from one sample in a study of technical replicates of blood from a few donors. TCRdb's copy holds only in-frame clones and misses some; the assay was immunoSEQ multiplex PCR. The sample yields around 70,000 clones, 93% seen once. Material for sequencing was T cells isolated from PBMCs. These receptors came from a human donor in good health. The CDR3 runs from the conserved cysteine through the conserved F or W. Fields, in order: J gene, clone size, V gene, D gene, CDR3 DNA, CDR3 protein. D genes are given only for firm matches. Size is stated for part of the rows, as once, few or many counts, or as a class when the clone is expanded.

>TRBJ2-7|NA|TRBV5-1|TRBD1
TGCGCCAGCAGCTTGGTAGGGGGGCCCGGGACAGGGGGGAGAAACGAGCAGTACTTC
CASSLVGGPGTGGRNEQYF
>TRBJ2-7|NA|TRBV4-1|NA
TGCGCCAGCAGCCAACTCACTAGCAGCTACGAGCAGTACTTC
CASSQLTSSYEQYF
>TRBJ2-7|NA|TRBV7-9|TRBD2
TGTGCCAGCAGCCCGCTAGCGGGAGGCCCTTCCTACGAGCAGTACTTC
CASSPLAGGPSYEQYF
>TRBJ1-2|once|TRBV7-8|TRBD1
TGTGCCAGCAGCATTGGGACAGGGGGGGGCTACACCTTC
CASSIGTGGGYTF
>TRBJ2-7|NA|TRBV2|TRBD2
TGTGCCGGGGCATATTTAGCGGGAGGGCAGGACGAGCAGTACTTC
CAGAYLAGGQDEQYF
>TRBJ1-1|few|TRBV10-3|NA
TGTGCCATCAGTGAAGATTCGGGAGTAGCTTTCTTT
CAISEDSGVAFF
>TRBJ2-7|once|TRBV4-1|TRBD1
TGCGCCAGCAGCCAAGGCGCGTTCCGGGCAATCAGGGACAGGGTTTTTCGAGACGAGCAGTACTTC
CASSQGAFRAIRDRVFRDEQYF
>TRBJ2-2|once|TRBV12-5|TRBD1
TGTGCTAGTGGTTCACCGGGACAGGGGAACACCGGGGAGCTGTTTTTT
CASGSPGQGNTGELFF
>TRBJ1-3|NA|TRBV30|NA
TGTGCCTGGAGTGTAAAGGACACCTCTGGAAACACCATATATTTT
CAWSVKDTSGNTIYF
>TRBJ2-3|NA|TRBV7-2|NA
TGTGCCAGCAGCTTACAAGCCAACCGGAGGGATACGCAGTATTTT
CASSLQANRRDTQYF
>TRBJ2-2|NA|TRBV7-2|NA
TGTGCCAGCAGCGTGCGACCGGGTCTACTGGGCGGGGAGCTGTTTTTT
CASSVRPGLLGGELFF
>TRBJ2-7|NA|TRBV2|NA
TGTGCCAGCAGTGATCGGGGAAGTTTCGTTCCGTTCAGTTCCTACGAGCAGTACTTC
CASSDRGSFVPFSSYEQYF
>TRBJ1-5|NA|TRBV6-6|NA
TGTGCCAGCAGTTATTCGCAGGGGTATCAGCCCCAGCATTTT
CASSYSQGYQPQHF
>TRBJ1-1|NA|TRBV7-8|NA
TGTGCCACCGCGCCGCGTCCTTCTGAAGCTTTCTTT
CATAPRPSEAFF
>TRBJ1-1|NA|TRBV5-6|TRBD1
TGTGCCAGCAGCTGGGGACAGGAAGCTTTCTTT
CASSWGQEAFF
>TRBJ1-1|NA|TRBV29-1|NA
TGCAGCGTTGCCAGGGCGAACACTGAAGCTTTCTTT
CSVARANTEAFF
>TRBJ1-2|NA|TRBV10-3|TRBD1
TGTGCCATCAGTGCTGAGATGGGACAGGGACATGGCTACACCTTC
CAISAEMGQGHGYTF
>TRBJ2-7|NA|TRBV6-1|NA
TGTGCCAGCAGTGAGGAGGGGGCGCGGTACGAGCAGTACTTC
CASSEEGARYEQYF
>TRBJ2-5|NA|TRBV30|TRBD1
TGTGCCTGGGGGGAACAGGGGGCGGGGGAGACCCAGTACTTC
CAWGEQGAGETQYF
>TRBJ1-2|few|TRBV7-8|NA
TGTGCCAGCTCTGCTAGGACAGCCCAAATAGGTGGCTACACCTTC
CASSARTAQIGGYTF
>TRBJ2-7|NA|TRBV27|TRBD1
TGTGCCAGCAGTCTCGGGACAGGGAAGTGGGAGCAGTACTTC
CASSLGTGKWEQYF
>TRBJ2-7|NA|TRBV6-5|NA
TGTGCCAGCAGTTACTCGGCCGGGGGAATGGACGAGCAGTACTTC
CASSYSAGGMDEQYF
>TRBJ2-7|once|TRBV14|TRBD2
TGTGCCAGCGGCCCCCTCGGGGATAGCGGGAACCTCTACGAGCAGTACTTC
CASGPLGDSGNLYEQYF
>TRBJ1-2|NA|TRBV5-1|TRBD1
TGCGCCAGCAGCTTAGGACAGGGGAACTATGGCTACACCTTC
CASSLGQGNYGYTF
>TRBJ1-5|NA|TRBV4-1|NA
TGCGCCAGCAGCCAAGGGAGGGGACTTAGCAATCAGCCCCAGCATTTT
CASSQGRGLSNQPQHF
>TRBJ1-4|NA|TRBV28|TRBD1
TGTGCCAGCAGTTTAAGGTTGACAGGGCCTAATGAAAAACTGTTTTTT
CASSLRLTGPNEKLFF